The 20 T cell receptor beta chains below come from one sample, sequenced in a study of blood T cell repertoires in COVID-19. Method: immunoSEQ multiplex PCR; TCRdb's copy keeps in-frame clones and lacks some. The table lists about 90,000 clones, 80% of them singletons. Sequenced material: peripheral blood. Every receptor here comes from a woman in her 70s with acute or convalescent COVID-19.

In this sample, this clone turned up many times. The gene calls are TRBV5-1 and TRBJ2-1; D is perhaps TRBD2 (6 bases). V was trimmed by 0 bases and J by 5 bases, leaving 18 bases between them. The CDR3 is made up of 17 amino acids. Germline CDR1 SGHRS, CDR2 YFSETQ. The CDR3 spells CASSLAPTRTTNNEQFF. Here the CDR3 DNA reads TGCGCCAGCAGCTTGGCCCCTACACGGACTACGAACAATGAGCAGTTCTTC.

This rearrangement joins TRBV15 to TRBJ1-1; D not certain. CDR1 and CDR2 (germline): LNHNV, YYDKDF (reference sequence). V lost 0 bases and J 11 bases, leaving 16 bases between the germline ends. CDR3 length equals 14 residues. CDR3 region: CATSRDLTRSVAFF. The CDR3 DNA is TGTGCCACCAGCAGAGATTTAACCCGTAGTGTGGCTTTCTTT.

This clone was detected a few times. V usage is TRBV5-4 and J usage is TRBJ2-1, with TRBD2 matching over 8 bases. The germline V gene has CDR1 SGHNT and CDR2 YYREEE (reference sequence). After removal of 7 bases from V and 3 bases from J, the junction contained 9 bases not matched to a gene. The CDR3 loop spans 15 amino acids. DNA of the CDR3: TGTGCCAGCCGACTAGCGCCAACAAGCTACAATGAGCAGTTCTTC. Translating it yields CASRLAPTSYNEQFF. Supplemented by reference TRBV5-4 and TRBJ2-1, the full variable domain reads ETGVTQSPTHLIKTRGQQVTLRCSSQSGHNTVSWYQQALGQGPQFIFQYYREEENGRGNFPPRFSGLQFPNYSSELNVNALELDDSALYLCASRLAPTSYNEQFFGPGTRLTVL.

The genes are TRBV7-2 and TRBJ1-5; maybe TRBD1 (5 bases). The germline V gene encodes CDR1 SGHTA and CDR2 FQGNSA. CDR3 length: 17 amino acids. The V and J ends lost 1 base and 3 bases respectively, with 16 bases between them. The CDR3 here is CASSLGGGIRNNQPQHF. CDR3 DNA: TGTGCCAGCAGCTTAGGGGGGGGAATTCGGAACAATCAGCCCCAGCATTTT.

The gene calls are TRBV10-1 and TRBJ2-7; D possibly corresponds to TRBD1 (6 bases). Germline V CDR1 and CDR2: WNHNN, SYGVQD (reference sequence). V lost 5 bases and J lost 6, with 35 bases in between. The CDR3 covers 20 residues. CDR3 region: CASSPVTGLIPSLRLSEQYF. DNA for the CDR3: TGCGCCAGCAGTCCCGTCACAGGGTTAATCCCTTCCTTGAGGCTTTCCGAGCAGTACTTC.

The V and J genes are TRBV27 and TRBJ2-3, with 11 bases matching TRBD2. The CDR3 extends over 17 amino acids. Germline CDR1 reads MNHEY; CDR2 reads SMNVEV (reference sequence). V was pared by 5 bases and J by 2 bases, with 9 bases of the junction left unmatched. The CDR3 loop reads CASSPTRLAGTTDTQYF. In DNA, the CDR3 is TGTGCCAGCAGTCCTACGCGACTAGCGGGGACCACAGATACGCAGTATTTT.

The chain is built from TRBV19 and TRBJ2-1; 10 bases agree with TRBD2. Germline assignment: CDR1 LNHDA and CDR2 SQIVND (reference sequence). The CDR3 sequence is 18 residues long. The V gene end was trimmed by 5 bases and the J gene end by 7 bases; junction bases not matched to a gene: 17. The CDR3 DNA is TGTGCCAGTAGTCCCTCGAGGGGACTAGCGCCTGCCCTGAATGAGCAGTTCTTC. This sequence encodes CASSPSRGLAPALNEQFF. Looking up the rest from reference TRBV19 and TRBJ2-1 gives the full variable domain: DGGITQSPKYLFRKEGQNVTLSCEQNLNHDAMYWYRQDPGQGLRLIYYSQIVNDFQKGDIAEGYSVSREKKESFPLTVTSAQKNPTAFYLCASSPSRGLAPALNEQFFGPGTRLTVL.

The chain is built from TRBV13 and TRBJ2-3, with 11 bases aligning to TRBD2. The CDR3 has 16 amino acids. Trimming removed 5 bases from V and 4 bases from J; junction bases left unmatched: 8. CDR1 is PRHDT, CDR2 FYEKMQ, per germline (reference sequence). CDR3 coding DNA: TGTGCCAGCAGCCCCCTAGCGGGAGGTGGTGCAGATACGCAGTATTTT. Protein: CASSPLAGGGADTQYF.

The chain combines TRBV2 with TRBJ2-5; 12 bases line up with TRBD2. CDR1 and CDR2 from the germline V gene are SNHLY and FYNNEI. J lost 5 bases, V lost 6 bases, and 7 bases had no gene match. This CDR3 is built from 15 residues. The CDR3 region has the DNA TGTGCCAGCAGACCGACTAGCGGGAGATTTGAGACCCAGTACTTC. As protein: CASRPTSGRFETQYF.

This clone has a single count. The V call is TRBV5-6, the J call TRBJ1-1, with D possibly TRBD1 on 5 matching bases. Germline CDR1 SGHDT, CDR2 YYEEEE. This CDR3 spans 15 amino acids. V shed 3 bases and J shed 5 bases, with 17 bases lying between them. The CDR3 nucleotides read TGTGCCAGCAGCTGGGGGTTCCGGGCGGGGACTGAAGCTTTCTTT. It translates to CASSWGFRAGTEAFF.

In DNA form, the CDR3 reads TGTGCCAGCAGCTTACCCCGACAGGAACAAGAGACCCAGTACTTC. This encodes CASSLPRQEQETQYF. The genes are TRBV11-2 and TRBJ2-5; D possibly corresponds to TRBD1 (6 bases). The CDR3 covers 15 residues. CDR1 SGHAT and CDR2 FQNNGV come from the germline V gene. V shed 2 bases and J shed 2 bases, with 12 bases lying between them. Drawing the rest from reference TRBV11-2 and TRBJ2-5, the complete variable domain is EAGVAQSPRYKIIEKRQSVAFWCNPISGHATLYWYQQILGQGPKLLIQFQNNGVVDDSQLPKDRFSAERLKGVDSTLKIQPAKLEDSAVYLCASSLPRQEQETQYFGPGTRLLVL.

The chain recombines TRBV4-2 with TRBJ1-2; no clear D. Trimming shortened V by 3 bases and J by 14 bases, and 16 bases separated the two germline ends. Germline V gives CDR1 LGHNA, CDR2 YNFKEQ. CDR3 size: 12 residues. The CDR3 spells CASSHPGGVGTF. Here the CDR3 DNA reads TGTGCCAGCAGCCATCCCGGCGGGGTAGGGACCTTC.

The rearrangement uses TRBV6-5 and TRBJ2-7, with a weak D call TRBD1 (5 bases). Germline V lookup: CDR1 MNHEY, CDR2 SVGAGI. This CDR3 is built from 14 residues. Trimming took off 4 bases at V and 2 bases at J, with 12 bases between the two ends. CDR3 sequence (DNA): TGTGCCAGCAGTTCCAGGGCCATTCCCTACGAGCAGTACTTC. This encodes CASSSRAIPYEQYF.

This chain connects TRBV5-1 to TRBJ1-1; D remains unclear. With 6 bases removed from V and 1 base from J, the gap between germline ends came to 10 bases. Germline assignment: CDR1 SGHRS and CDR2 YFSETQ. The CDR3 has 13 residues. In nucleotides, the CDR3 is TGCGCCAGCAAAATCCCGTCGAACACTGAAGCTTTCTTT. Translating gives CASKIPSNTEAFF.

CDR3 region: CASSLSGGSDTQYF. For the CDR3, the DNA is TGTGCCAGCAGCTTGAGTGGGGGGTCAGATACGCAGTATTTT. The rearrangement uses TRBV7-9 and TRBJ2-3; weak D call: TRBD2 (6 bases). The V gene's germline CDR1 is SEHNR and CDR2 FQNEAQ (reference sequence). The CDR3 is 14 amino acids. V lost 3 bases and J lost 4, with 11 bases in between.

The chain uses TRBV5-6 and TRBJ1-5, with a weak D call TRBD1 (5 bases). Trimming removed 0 bases at V and 4 bases at J, with 8 bases between. The CDR3 spans 14 residues. The V gene's germline CDR1 is SGHDT and CDR2 YYEEEE. In DNA, the CDR3 is TGTGCCAGCAGCTTGGTAGGGGTAAATCAGCCCCAGCATTTT. Its translation is CASSLVGVNQPQHF.

This clone appeared a single time. The V call is TRBV12-3 or TRBV12-4, the J call TRBJ2-1, with D possibly being TRBD2 (6 bases). V was pared by 6 bases and J by 9 bases, with 15 bases between. The CDR3 length is 13 residues. DNA for the CDR3: TGTGCCAGCAGCAGACTAGAAGGCGGTGAGCAGTTCTTC. Amino acid sequence: CASSRLEGGEQFF.

This clone was seen a handful of times. The V and J genes are TRBV19 and TRBJ2-4; 8 bases line up with TRBD1. Germline CDR1 reads LNHDA; CDR2 reads SQIVND (reference sequence). The CDR3 loop spans 15 amino acids. The trim removed 6 bases at V and 3 bases at J, leaving 7 bases unmatched. The CDR3 region is CASRSGTGGKNIQYF. CDR3 DNA sequence: TGTGCCAGTAGATCCGGGACAGGCGGCAAAAACATTCAGTACTTC.

This clone was counted only a few times. The rearrangement uses TRBV1 and TRBJ1-3; the table assigns TRBD1, which was not confirmed against the DNA. TRBV1 corresponds to a pseudogene. CDR3 length: 15 residues. CDR3 residues: CTSSAQVLSGNTIYF. For the CDR3, the DNA is TGCACCAGCAGCGCACAGGTCCTCTCTGGAAACACCATATATTTT.

The chain is built from TRBV12-3 or TRBV12-4 and TRBJ2-1; D possibly corresponds to TRBD1 (6 bases). This CDR3 has 13 amino acids. Trimming removed 4 bases at V and 7 bases at J, with 11 bases between. This chain's CDR3 is CASSWGLGNEQFF. CDR3 nucleotide sequence: TGTGCCAGCAGTTGGGGGCTGGGGAATGAGCAGTTCTTC.